This T cell receptor (beta chain) stems from a study of blood T cell repertoires in COVID-19. Study background: The origin of the acute and convalescent COVID-19 samples was the United States, Italy and Spain.

Assay used: immunoSEQ multiplex PCR; TCRdb lists only in-frame clones, some missing. The repertoire holds roughly 61,000 clones, with roughly 70% as singletons. Trimming left V 2 bases short and J 3 bases short, with 11 bases between. The CDR3 extends over 15 amino acids. Germline CDR1 and CDR2: SGHTA and FQGNSA. The receptor was isolated from a woman aged 70-85 years with acute or convalescent COVID-19. The genes are TRBV7-2 and TRBJ1-3, with D unclear. The sample consisted of peripheral blood. The CDR3 spells CASSLQASGGNTIYF. In DNA form, the CDR3 reads TGTGCCAGCAGCTTACAGGCTTCTGGTGGAAACACCATATATTTT.